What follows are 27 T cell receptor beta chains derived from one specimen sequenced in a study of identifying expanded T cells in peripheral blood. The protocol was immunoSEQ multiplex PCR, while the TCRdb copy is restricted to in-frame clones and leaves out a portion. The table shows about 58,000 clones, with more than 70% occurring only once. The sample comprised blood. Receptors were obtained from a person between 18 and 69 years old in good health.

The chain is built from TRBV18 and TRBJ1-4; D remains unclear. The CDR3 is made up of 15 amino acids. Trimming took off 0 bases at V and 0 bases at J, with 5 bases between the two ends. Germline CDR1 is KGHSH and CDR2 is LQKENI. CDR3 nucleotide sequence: TGTGCCAGCTCACCACCAGTTGCAACTAATGAAAAACTGTTTTTT. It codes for CASSPPVATNEKLFF.

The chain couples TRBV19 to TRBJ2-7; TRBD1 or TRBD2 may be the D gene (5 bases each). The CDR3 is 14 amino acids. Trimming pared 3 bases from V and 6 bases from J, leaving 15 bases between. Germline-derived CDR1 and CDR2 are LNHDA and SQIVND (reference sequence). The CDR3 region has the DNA TGTGCCAGTAGTATCCAGGCAGGGACGGGCGAGCAGTACTTC. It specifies CASSIQAGTGEQYF.

CDR3 nucleotide sequence: TGCGCCAGCAGCCAAGATACGGGGGGGGATCCCTCCTACAATGAGCAGTTCTTC. Its translation: CASSQDTGGDPSYNEQFF. V is TRBV4-3 and J is TRBJ2-1, with TRBD2 identical over 8 bases. The CDR3 has 18 residues. The V gene's germline CDR1 is LGHNA and CDR2 YSLEER. V trimming: 0 bases; J trimming: 0 bases; junction bases outside the gene matches: 7.

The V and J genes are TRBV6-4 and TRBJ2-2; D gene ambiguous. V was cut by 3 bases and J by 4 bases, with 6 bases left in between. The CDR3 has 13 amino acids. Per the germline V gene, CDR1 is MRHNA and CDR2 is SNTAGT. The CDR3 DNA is TGTGCCAGCAGTGAGTCAGGCACCGGGGAGCTGTTTTTT. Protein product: CASSESGTGELFF.

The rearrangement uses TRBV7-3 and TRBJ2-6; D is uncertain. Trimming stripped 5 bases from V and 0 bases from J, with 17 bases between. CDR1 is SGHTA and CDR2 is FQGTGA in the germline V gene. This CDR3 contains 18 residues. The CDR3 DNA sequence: TGTGCCAGCAGCGCCAGCAGGTTAAGCCCCTCTGGGGCCAACGTCCTGACTTTC. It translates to CASSASRLSPSGANVLTF.

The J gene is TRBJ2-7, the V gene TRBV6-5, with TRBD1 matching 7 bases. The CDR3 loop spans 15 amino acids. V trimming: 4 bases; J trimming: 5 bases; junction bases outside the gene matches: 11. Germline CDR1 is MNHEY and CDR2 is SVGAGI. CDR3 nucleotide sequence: TGTGCCAGCAGTTTCCAACCGGGACAGATAGACGAGCAGTACTTC. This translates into CASSFQPGQIDEQYF.

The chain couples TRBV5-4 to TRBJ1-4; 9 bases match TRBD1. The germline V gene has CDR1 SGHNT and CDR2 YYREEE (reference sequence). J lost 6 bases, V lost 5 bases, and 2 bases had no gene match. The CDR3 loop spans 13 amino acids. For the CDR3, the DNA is TGTGCCAGCAGGGGACAGGGAGATGAAAAACTGTTTTTT. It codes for CASRGQGDEKLFF. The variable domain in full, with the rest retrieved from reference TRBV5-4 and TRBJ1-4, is ETGVTQSPTHLIKTRGQQVTLRCSSQSGHNTVSWYQQALGQGPQFIFQYYREEENGRGNFPPRFSGLQFPNYSSELNVNALELDDSALYLCASRGQGDEKLFFGSGTQLSVL.

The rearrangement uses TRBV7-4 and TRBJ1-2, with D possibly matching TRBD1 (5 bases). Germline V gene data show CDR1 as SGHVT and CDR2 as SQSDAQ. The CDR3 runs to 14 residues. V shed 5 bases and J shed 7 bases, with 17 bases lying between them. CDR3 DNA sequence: TGTGCCAGCAGCCTAAAGGTACGGGGCCGTGGCTACACCTTC. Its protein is CASSLKVRGRGYTF.

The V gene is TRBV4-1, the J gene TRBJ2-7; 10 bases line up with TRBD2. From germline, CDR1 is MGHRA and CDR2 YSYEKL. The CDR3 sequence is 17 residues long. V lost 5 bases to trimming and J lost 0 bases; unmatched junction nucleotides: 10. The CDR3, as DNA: TGCGCCAGCAGCTCGGGACTAGCGAGAGGAAACTCCTACGAGCAGTACTTC. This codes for CASSSGLARGNSYEQYF.

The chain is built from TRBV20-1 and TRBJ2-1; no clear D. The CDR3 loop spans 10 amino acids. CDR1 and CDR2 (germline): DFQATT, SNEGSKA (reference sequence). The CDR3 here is CSALNNEQFF. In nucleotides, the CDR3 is TGCAGCGCCCTAAACAATGAGCAGTTCTTC.

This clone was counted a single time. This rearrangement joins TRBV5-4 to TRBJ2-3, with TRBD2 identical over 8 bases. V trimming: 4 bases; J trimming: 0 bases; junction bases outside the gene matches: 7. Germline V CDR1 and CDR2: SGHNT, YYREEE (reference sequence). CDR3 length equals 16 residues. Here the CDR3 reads CASSTRSSGSTDTQYF. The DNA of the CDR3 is TGTGCCAGCAGCACCCGCTCTAGCGGGAGCACAGATACGCAGTATTTT.

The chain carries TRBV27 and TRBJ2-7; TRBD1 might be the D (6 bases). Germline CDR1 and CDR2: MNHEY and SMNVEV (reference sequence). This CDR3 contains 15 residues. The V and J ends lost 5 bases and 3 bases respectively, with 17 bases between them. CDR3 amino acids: CASSQGSPRGYEQYF. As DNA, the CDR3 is TGTGCCAGCAGTCAAGGGTCCCCCAGGGGCTACGAGCAGTACTTC.

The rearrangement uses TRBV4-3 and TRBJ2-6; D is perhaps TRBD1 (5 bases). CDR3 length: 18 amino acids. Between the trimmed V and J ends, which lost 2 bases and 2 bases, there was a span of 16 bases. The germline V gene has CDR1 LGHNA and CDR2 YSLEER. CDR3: CASSQPPWGRAGANVLTF. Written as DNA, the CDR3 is TGCGCCAGCAGCCAACCCCCGTGGGGCAGGGCTGGGGCCAACGTCCTGACTTTC.

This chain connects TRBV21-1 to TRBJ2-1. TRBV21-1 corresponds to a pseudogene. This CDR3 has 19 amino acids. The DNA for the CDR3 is TGTGCCAGCAGCAAAGGCCGACAGGGAGCTGGAGGGAGGGACAATGAGCAGTTCTTC. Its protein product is CASSKGRQGAGGRDNEQFF.

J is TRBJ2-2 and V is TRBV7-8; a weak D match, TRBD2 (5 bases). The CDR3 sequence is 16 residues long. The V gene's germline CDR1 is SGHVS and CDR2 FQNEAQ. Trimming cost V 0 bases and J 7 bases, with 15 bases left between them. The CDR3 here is CASSLASGTLVGELFF. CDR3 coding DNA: TGTGCCAGCAGCTTAGCTTCGGGAACCTTGGTCGGGGAGCTGTTTTTT.

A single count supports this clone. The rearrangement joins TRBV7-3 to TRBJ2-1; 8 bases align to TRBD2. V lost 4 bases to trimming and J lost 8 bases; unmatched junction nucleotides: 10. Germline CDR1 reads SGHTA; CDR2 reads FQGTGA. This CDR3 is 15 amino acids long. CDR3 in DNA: TGTGCCAGCAGCTCGAAGCGGGGGACAATAGATGAGCAGTTCTTC. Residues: CASSSKRGTIDEQFF.

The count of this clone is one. CDR3 in amino acids: CSGGTFSGELFF. The CDR3 DNA follows: TGCAGCGGCGGGACGTTTTCCGGGGAGCTGTTTTTT. This chain connects TRBV29-1 to TRBJ2-2; possible D gene TRBD2, 6 bases. The CDR3 loop spans 12 amino acids. The V gene's germline CDR1 is SQVTM and CDR2 ANQGSEA. V lost 7 bases to trimming and J lost 6 bases, with 12 bases between them.

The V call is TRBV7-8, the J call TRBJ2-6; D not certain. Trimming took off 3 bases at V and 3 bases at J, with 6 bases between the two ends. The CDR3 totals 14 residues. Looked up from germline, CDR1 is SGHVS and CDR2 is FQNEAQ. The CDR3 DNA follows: TGTGCCAGCAGCTTCCTCGTTGGGGCCAACGTCCTGACTTTC. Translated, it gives CASSFLVGANVLTF.

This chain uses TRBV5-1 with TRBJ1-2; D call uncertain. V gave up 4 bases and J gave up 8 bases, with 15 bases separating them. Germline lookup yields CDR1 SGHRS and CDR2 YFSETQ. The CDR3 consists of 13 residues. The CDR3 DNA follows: TGCGCCAGCAGCCCGGGCGGGTTGGGGGGCTACACCTTC. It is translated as CASSPGGLGGYTF.

CDR3 residues: CASGSSYNSPLHF. CDR3 sequence (DNA): TGTGCCAGCGGCAGCTCCTATAATTCACCCCTCCACTTT. V and J are TRBV28 and TRBJ1-6, with D hard to call. The germline CDR1 and CDR2 sequences are MDHEN and SYDVKM. The CDR3 runs to 13 residues. With 8 bases removed from V and 0 bases from J, the gap between germline ends came to 5 bases.

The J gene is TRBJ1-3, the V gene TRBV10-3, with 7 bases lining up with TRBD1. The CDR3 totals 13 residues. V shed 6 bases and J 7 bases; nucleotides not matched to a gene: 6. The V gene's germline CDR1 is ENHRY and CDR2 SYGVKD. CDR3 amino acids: CAIRLTQGNTIYF. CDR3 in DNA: TGTGCCATCAGATTAACACAGGGGAACACCATATATTTT.

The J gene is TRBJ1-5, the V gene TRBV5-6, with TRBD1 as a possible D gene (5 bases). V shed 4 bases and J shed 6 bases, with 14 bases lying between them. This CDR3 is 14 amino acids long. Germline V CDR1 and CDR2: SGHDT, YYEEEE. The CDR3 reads CASSRWGGTQPQHF. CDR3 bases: TGTGCCAGCAGCCGTTGGGGGGGTACTCAGCCCCAGCATTTT.

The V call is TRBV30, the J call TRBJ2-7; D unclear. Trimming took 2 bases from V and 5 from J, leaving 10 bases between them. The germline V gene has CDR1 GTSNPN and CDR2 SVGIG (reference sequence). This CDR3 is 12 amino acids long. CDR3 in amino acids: CAWSQIADEQYF. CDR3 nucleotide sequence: TGTGCCTGGAGTCAAATTGCTGACGAGCAGTACTTC.

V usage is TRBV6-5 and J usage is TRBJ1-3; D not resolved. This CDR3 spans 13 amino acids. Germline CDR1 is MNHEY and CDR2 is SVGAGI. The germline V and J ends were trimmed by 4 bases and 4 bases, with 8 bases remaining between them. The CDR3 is CASSSSDGNTIYF. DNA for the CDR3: TGTGCCAGCAGTTCCTCGGACGGAAACACCATATATTTT.

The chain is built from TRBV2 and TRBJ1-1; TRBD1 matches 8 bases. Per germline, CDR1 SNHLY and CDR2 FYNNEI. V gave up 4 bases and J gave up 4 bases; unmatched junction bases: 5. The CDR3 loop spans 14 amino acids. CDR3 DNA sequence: TGTGCCAGCAGTGCCTCAGGGGGCTTCACTGAAGCTTTCTTT. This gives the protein CASSASGGFTEAFF.

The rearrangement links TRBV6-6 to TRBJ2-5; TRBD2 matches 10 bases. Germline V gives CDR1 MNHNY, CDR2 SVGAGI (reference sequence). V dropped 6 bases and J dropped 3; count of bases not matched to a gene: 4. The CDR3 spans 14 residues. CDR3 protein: CASSPGTSEETQYF. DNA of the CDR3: TGTGCCAGCAGCCCCGGGACTAGCGAAGAGACCCAGTACTTC.

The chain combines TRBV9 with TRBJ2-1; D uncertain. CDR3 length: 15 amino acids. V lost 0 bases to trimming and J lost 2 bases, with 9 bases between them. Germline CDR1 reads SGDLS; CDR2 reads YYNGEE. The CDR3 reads CASSVGAITYNEQFF. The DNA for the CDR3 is TGTGCCAGCAGCGTAGGAGCGATAACCTACAATGAGCAGTTCTTC.